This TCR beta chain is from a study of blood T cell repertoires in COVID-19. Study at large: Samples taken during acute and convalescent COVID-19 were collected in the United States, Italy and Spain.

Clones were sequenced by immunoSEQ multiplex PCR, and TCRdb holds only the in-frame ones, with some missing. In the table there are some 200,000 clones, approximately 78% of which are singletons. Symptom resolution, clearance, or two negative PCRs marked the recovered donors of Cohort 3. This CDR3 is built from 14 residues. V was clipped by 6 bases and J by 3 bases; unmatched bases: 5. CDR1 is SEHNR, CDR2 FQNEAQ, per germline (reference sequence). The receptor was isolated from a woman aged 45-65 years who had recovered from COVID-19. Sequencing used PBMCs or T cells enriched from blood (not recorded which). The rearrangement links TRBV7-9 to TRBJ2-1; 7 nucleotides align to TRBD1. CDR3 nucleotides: TGTGCCAGCAGTATAGGACAGGACTACAATGAGCAGTTCTTC. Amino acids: CASSIGQDYNEQFF.